The present TCR beta chain was sequenced within a study of blood T cell repertoires in COVID-19. Study in general: The origin of the acute and convalescent COVID-19 samples was the United States, Italy and Spain. The analysed material was cDNA or gDNA that came from T cells, B-cell-depleted T cells, or PBMCs.

Trimming stripped 6 bases from V and 3 bases from J, with 9 bases between. Looked up from germline, CDR1 is SNHLY and CDR2 is FYNNEI. The CDR3 has 12 amino acids. Original processing notes: Using reference gene primer amplification, nucleated cell counts were estimated. Measured with immunoSEQ multiplex PCR; TCRdb has only the in-frame clones, and not every one. The V and J calls and clone size come from that table; D and trimming were worked out from the DNA. In the table there are some 50,000 clones, 75% to 80% of which are singletons. The sequence derives from a human donor with active or convalescent COVID-19. The donor label of this sample is uncertain. The sequenced sample consisted of peripheral blood. The V gene is TRBV2, the J gene TRBJ2-7; D unresolved. CDR3 in DNA: TGTGCCAGCAGCTCACGGTTCTACGAGCAGTACTTC. It codes for CASSSRFYEQYF. The whole variable domain, filled in from reference TRBV2 and TRBJ2-7, reads EPEVTQTPSHQVTQMGQEVILRCVPISNHLYFYWYRQILGQKVEFLVSFYNNEISEKSEIFDDQFSVERPDGSNFTLKIRSTKLEDSAMYFCASSSRFYEQYFGPGTRLTVT.